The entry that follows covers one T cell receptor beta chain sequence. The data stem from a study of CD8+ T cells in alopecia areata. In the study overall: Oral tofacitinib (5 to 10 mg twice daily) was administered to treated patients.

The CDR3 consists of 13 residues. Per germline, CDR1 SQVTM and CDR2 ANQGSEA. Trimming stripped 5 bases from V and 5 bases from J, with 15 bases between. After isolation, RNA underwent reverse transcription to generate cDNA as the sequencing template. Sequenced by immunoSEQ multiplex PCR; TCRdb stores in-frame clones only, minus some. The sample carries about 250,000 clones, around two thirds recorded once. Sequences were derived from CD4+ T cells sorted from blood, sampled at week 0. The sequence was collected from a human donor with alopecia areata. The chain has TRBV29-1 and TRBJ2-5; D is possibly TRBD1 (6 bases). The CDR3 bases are TGCAGCGTTCACAAGGACAGCAGGGAGACCCAGTACTTC. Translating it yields CSVHKDSRETQYF.